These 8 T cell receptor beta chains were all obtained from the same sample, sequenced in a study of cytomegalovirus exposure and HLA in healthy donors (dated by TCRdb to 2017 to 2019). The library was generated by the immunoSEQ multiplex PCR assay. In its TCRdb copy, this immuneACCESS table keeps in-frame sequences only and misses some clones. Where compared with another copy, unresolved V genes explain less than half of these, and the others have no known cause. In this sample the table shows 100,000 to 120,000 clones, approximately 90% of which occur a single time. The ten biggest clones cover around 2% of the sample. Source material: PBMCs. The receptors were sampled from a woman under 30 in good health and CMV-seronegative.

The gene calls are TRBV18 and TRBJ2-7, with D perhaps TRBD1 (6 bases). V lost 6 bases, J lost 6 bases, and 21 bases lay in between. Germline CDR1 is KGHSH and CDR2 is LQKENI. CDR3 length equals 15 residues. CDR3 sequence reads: CASSPQDNRVGEQYF. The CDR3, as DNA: TGTGCCAGCTCTCCTCAAGATAACAGGGTCGGCGAGCAGTACTTC. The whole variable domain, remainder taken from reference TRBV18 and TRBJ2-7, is NAGVMQNPRHLVRRRGQEARLRCSPMKGHSHVYWYRQLPEEGLKFMVYLQKENIIDESGMPKERFSAEFPKEGPSILRIQQVVRGDSAAYFCASSPQDNRVGEQYFGPGTRLTVT.

The CDR3 region is CASSLLPSGEQYF. CDR3 DNA: TGTGCCAGCAGCTTACTGCCGTCGGGCGAGCAGTACTTC. The chain is built from TRBV11-1 and TRBJ2-7; no clear D. V lost 2 bases and J lost 6, with 11 bases in between. Germline CDR1 is SGHAT and CDR2 is FQDESV (reference sequence). The length of the CDR3 is 13 residues.

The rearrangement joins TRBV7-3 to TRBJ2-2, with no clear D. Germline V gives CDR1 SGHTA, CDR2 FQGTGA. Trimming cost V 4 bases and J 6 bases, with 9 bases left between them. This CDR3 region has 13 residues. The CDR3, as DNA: TGTGCCAGCAGCTCTAGAGAGGCCGGGGAGCTGTTTTTT. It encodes CASSSREAGELFF.

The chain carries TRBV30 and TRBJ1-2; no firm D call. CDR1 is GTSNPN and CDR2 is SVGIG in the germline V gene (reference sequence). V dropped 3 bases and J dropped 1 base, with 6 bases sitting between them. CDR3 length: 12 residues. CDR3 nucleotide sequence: TGTGCCTGGAGGAGTAATAACTATGGCTACACCTTC. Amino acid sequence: CAWRSNNYGYTF.

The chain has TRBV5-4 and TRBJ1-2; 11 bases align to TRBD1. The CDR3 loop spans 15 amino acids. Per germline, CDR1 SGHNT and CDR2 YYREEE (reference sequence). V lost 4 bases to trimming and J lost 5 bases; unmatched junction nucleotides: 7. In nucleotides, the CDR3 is TGTGCCAGCAGCCCGGACCGGGACAGGGGGTATGGCTACACCTTC. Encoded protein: CASSPDRDRGYGYTF.

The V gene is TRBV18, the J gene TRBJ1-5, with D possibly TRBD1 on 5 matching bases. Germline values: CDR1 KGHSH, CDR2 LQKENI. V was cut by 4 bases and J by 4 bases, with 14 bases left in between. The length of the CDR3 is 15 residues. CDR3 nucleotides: TGTGCCAGCTCACGACAAGGGGTCTCGAATCAGCCCCAGCATTTT. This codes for CASSRQGVSNQPQHF.

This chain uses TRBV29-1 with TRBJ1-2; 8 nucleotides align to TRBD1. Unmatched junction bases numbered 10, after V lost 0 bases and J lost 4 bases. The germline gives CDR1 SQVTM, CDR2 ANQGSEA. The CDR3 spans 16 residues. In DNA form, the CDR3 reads TGCAGCGTTGAAGATAGGGGACGACAGGGGAGCTATGGCTACACCTTC. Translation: CSVEDRGRQGSYGYTF.

The CDR3 is CASSIVMNTEAFF. The DNA of the CDR3 is TGTGCCAGTAGTATAGTAATGAACACTGAAGCTTTCTTT. V gene TRBV19 combines with J gene TRBJ1-1; no clear D gene. The CDR3 has 13 residues. Between the trimmed V and J ends, which lost 1 base and 0 bases, there was a span of 3 bases. Germline V gives CDR1 LNHDA, CDR2 SQIVND (reference sequence).